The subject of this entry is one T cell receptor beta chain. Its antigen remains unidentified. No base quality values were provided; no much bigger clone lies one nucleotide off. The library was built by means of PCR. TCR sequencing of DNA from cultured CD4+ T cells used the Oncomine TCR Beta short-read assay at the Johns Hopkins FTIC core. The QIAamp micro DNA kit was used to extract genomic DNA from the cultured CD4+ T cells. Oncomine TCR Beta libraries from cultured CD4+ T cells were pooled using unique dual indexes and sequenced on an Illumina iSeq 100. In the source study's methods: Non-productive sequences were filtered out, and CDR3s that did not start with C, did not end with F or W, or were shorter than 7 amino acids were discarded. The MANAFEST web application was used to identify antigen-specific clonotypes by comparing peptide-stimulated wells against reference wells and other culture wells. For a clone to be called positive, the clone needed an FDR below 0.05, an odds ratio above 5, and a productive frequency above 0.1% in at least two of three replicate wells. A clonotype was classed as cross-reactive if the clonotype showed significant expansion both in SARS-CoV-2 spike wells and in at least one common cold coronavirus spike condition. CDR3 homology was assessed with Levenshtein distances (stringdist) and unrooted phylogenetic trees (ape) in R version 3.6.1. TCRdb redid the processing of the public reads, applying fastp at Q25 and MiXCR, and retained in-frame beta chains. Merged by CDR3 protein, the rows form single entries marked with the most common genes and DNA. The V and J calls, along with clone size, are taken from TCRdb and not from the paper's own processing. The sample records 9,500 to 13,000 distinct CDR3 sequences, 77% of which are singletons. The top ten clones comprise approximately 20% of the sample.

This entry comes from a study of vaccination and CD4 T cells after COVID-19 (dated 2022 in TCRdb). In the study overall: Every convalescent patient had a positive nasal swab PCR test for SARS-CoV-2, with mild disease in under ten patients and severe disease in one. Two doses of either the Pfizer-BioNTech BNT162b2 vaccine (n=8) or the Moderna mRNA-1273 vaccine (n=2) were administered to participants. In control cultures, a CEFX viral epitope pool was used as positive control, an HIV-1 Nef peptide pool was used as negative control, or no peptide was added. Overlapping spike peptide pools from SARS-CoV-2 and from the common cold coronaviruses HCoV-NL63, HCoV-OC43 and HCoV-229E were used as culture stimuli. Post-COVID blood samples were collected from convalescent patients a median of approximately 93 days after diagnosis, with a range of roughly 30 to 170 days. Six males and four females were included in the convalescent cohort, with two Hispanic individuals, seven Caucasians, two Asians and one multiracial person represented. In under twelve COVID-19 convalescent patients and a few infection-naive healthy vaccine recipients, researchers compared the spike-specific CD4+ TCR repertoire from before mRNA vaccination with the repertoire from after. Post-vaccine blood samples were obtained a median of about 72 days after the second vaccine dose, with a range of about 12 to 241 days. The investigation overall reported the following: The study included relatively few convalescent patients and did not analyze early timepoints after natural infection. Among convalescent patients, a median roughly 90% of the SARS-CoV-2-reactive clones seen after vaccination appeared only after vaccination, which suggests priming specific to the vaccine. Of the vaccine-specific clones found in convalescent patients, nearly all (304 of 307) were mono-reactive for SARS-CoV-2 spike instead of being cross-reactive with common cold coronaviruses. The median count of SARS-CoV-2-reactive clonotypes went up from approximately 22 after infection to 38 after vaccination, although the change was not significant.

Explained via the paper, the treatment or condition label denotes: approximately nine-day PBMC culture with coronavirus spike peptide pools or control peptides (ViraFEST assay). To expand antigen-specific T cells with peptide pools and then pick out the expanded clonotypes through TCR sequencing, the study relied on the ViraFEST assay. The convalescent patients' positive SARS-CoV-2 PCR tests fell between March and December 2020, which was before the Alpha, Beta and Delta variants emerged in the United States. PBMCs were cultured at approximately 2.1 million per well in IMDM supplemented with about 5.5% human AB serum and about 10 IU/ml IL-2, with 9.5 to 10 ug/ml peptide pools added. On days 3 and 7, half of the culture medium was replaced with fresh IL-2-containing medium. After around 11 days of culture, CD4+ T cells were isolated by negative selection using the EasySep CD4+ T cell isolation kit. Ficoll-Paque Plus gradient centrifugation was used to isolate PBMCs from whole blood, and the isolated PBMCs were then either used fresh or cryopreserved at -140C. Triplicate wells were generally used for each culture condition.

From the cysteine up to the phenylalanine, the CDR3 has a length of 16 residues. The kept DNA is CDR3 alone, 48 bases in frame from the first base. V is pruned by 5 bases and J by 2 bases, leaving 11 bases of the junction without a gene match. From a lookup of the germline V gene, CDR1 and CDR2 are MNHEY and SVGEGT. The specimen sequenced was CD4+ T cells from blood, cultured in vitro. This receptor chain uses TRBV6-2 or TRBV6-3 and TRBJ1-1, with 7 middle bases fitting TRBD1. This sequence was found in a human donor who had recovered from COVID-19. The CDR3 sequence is CASSRDRVPLNTEAFF. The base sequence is TGTGCCAGCAGTCGCGACAGGGTCCCCCTAAACACTGAAGCTTTCTTT.